A selection of T cell receptor beta chains follows, all from one sample in a study of T cell responses to AZD1222 COVID-19 vaccine. Produced via immunoSEQ multiplex PCR; TCRdb's table is partial and in-frame only. The sample consists of more than 75,000 clones, 75% to 90% of them appearing once. This material consisted of peripheral blood, taken on day 0 of AZD1222 vaccination. The receptors were gathered from an adult in good health. Both conserved end residues are part of each CDR3. The D gene is left open where the match is weak. Size is omitted from some rows. Given values are once, few, many or a class for expanded clones.

V: TRBV6-5; length: 13; size: few; D: TRBD1; J: TRBJ2-2; CDR3: CASIGTATGELFF; DNA: TGTGCCAGCATTGGGACAGCCACCGGGGAGCTGTTTTTT
V: TRBV2; length: 12; size: -; D: -; J: TRBJ2-7; CDR3: CASSWDTYEQYF; DNA: TGTGCCAGCAGTTGGGACACCTACGAGCAGTACTTC
V: TRBV5-1; length: 13; size: -; D: -; J: TRBJ1-5; CDR3: CASSFDGVQPQHF; DNA: TGCGCCAGCAGTTTTGACGGGGTGCAGCCCCAGCATTTT
V: TRBV9; length: 15; size: -; D: -; J: TRBJ2-1; CDR3: CASSVRGGRSDGQFF; DNA: TGTGCCAGCAGCGTAAGGGGGGGCAGGTCTGACGGGCAGTTCTTC
V: TRBV27; length: 12; size: -; D: -; J: TRBJ1-6; CDR3: CASSFPNSPLHF; DNA: TGTGCCAGCAGTTTCCCCAATTCACCCCTCCACTTT
V: TRBV2; length: 16; size: -; D: -; J: TRBJ2-7; CDR3: CASRSGPDRTSYEQYF; DNA: TGTGCCAGCAGGTCGGGACCCGACAGGACCTCCTACGAGCAGTACTTC
V: TRBV19; length: 13; size: -; D: -; J: TRBJ1-2; CDR3: CASIGNDNARYTF; DNA: TGTGCCAGTATTGGGAACGATAATGCCCGCTACACCTTC
V: TRBV5-1; length: 16; size: -; D: TRBD1; J: TRBJ2-2; CDR3: CASSPIGTGGAGELFF; DNA: TGCGCCAGCAGCCCAATAGGGACAGGGGGTGCCGGGGAGCTGTTTTTT
V: TRBV2; length: 14; size: once; D: -; J: TRBJ1-1; CDR3: CASSGFSADTEAFF; DNA: TGTGCCAGCAGTGGTTTCTCAGCGGACACTGAAGCTTTCTTT
V: TRBV24-1; length: 12; size: -; D: TRBD1; J: TRBJ1-2; CDR3: CATDSDRDGYTF; DNA: TGTGCCACCGATTCCGACAGGGATGGCTACACCTTC
V: TRBV19; length: 18; size: -; D: TRBD2; J: TRBJ2-1; CDR3: CASSIGQGLAVTYNEQFF; DNA: TGTGCCAGTAGTATAGGCCAGGGACTAGCGGTTACCTACAATGAGCAGTTCTTC
V: TRBV2; length: 16; size: -; D: TRBD1; J: TRBJ2-6; CDR3: CASIGTAASGANVLTF; DNA: TGTGCCAGCATCGGGACAGCGGCCTCTGGGGCCAACGTCCTGACTTTC
V: TRBV5-8; length: 16; size: -; D: TRBD1; J: TRBJ1-6; CDR3: CASSSTPGQLNSPLHF; DNA: TGTGCCAGCAGCTCGACCCCGGGACAGCTAAATTCACCCCTCCACTTT
V: TRBV6-5; length: 12; size: -; D: -; J: TRBJ2-7; CDR3: CASSRNRGEQYF; DNA: TGTGCCAGCAGCCGCAATAGGGGCGAGCAGTACTTC
V: TRBV5-8; length: 15; size: -; D: TRBD2; J: TRBJ2-1; CDR3: CASSLDRGGWNEQFF; DNA: TGTGCCAGCAGCTTGGACCGGGGGGGCTGGAATGAGCAGTTCTTC
V: TRBV27; length: 13; size: -; D: -; J: TRBJ1-4; CDR3: CASRLAGDEKLFF; DNA: TGTGCCAGCAGACTGGCAGGGGATGAAAAACTGTTTTTT
V: TRBV30; length: 12; size: once; D: -; J: TRBJ1-1; CDR3: CAWSGSGGGAFF; DNA: TGTGCCTGGAGTGGATCAGGTGGGGGAGCTTTCTTT
V: TRBV7-2; length: 16; size: few; D: TRBD1; J: TRBJ1-2; CDR3: CASTATGDRGMYGYTF; DNA: TGTGCCAGCACCGCAACCGGGGACAGGGGAATGTATGGCTACACCTTC
V: TRBV5-1; length: 14; size: -; D: -; J: TRBJ1-3; CDR3: CASSLDVSGNTIYF; DNA: TGCGCCAGCAGCTTGGACGTCTCTGGAAACACCATATATTTT
V: TRBV19; length: 13; size: -; D: TRBD1; J: TRBJ1-2; CDR3: CASSRGQGRGYTF; DNA: TGTGCCAGTAGTAGGGGACAGGGAAGAGGCTACACCTTC
V: TRBV19; length: 16; size: -; D: -; J: TRBJ1-1; CDR3: CASSIERTGPNTEAFF; DNA: TGTGCCAGTAGTATAGAGCGCACAGGGCCGAACACTGAAGCTTTCTTT
V: TRBV7-3; length: 13; size: -; D: -; J: TRBJ2-5; CDR3: CASSLTVGETQYF; DNA: TGTGCCAGCAGCTTAACAGTAGGAGAGACCCAGTACTTC
V: TRBV11-2; length: 15; size: -; D: TRBD1; J: TRBJ1-4; CDR3: CASSWTGGGREKLFF; DNA: TGTGCCAGCAGCTGGACAGGGGGCGGTCGTGAAAAACTGTTTTTT
V: TRBV7-3; length: 16; size: once; D: TRBD2; J: TRBJ2-3; CDR3: CASSLRAGGPPDTQYF; DNA: TGTGCCAGCAGCTTACGTGCGGGGGGGCCCCCAGATACGCAGTATTTT
V: TRBV6-6; length: 14; size: -; D: -; J: TRBJ1-2; CDR3: CASNVKAHNYGYTF; DNA: TGTGCCAGCAACGTCAAGGCCCATAACTATGGCTACACCTTC
V: TRBV2; length: 18; size: -; D: -; J: TRBJ1-2; CDR3: CASSPRRQVSNPNYGYTF; DNA: TGTGCCAGCAGTCCGCGAAGACAGGTTTCCAACCCTAACTATGGCTACACCTTC
V: TRBV11-2; length: 13; size: -; D: -; J: TRBJ1-2; CDR3: CASSQGGFYGYTF; DNA: TGTGCCAGCAGTCAAGGGGGGTTCTATGGCTACACCTTC
V: TRBV4-2; length: 16; size: once; D: TRBD1; J: TRBJ1-2; CDR3: CASSQTGALANYGYTF; DNA: TGTGCCAGCAGCCAGACAGGGGCTTTAGCTAACTATGGCTACACCTTC
V: TRBV19; length: 16; size: -; D: -; J: TRBJ1-2; CDR3: CASSIDHWRNNYGYTF; DNA: TGTGCCAGTAGTATAGATCATTGGAGGAATAACTATGGCTACACCTTC
V: TRBV6-2/TRBV6-3; length: 18; size: -; D: -; J: TRBJ2-2; CDR3: CASSYSPTQGWDTGELFF; DNA: TGTGCCAGCAGTTACTCGCCTACCCAGGGGTGGGACACCGGGGAGCTGTTTTTT
V: TRBV7-8; length: 15; size: -; D: -; J: TRBJ1-6; CDR3: CASSLLGVGNSPLHF; DNA: TGTGCCAGCAGCTTATTGGGGGTGGGCAATTCACCCCTCCACTTT
V: TRBV10-1; length: 21; size: -; D: -; J: TRBJ1-4; CDR3: CASSEWDHPTARSGTNEKLFF; DNA: TGCGCCAGCAGTGAGTGGGACCACCCGACAGCTCGAAGTGGAACTAATGAAAAACTGTTTTTT
V: TRBV11-3; length: 14; size: -; D: -; J: TRBJ2-1; CDR3: CASSLGLPTHEQFF; DNA: TGTGCCAGCAGCTTAGGGCTACCTACACATGAGCAGTTCTTC
V: TRBV19; length: 14; size: -; D: -; J: TRBJ2-1; CDR3: CATTTGGGYNEQFF; DNA: TGTGCCACTACTACAGGAGGGGGCTACAATGAGCAGTTCTTC
V: TRBV5-5; length: 15; size: -; D: -; J: TRBJ2-1; CDR3: CASSLVPDSYNEQFF; DNA: TGTGCCAGCAGCTTGGTCCCCGACAGTTACAATGAGCAGTTCTTC
V: TRBV6-2/TRBV6-3; length: 14; size: -; D: TRBD2; J: TRBJ2-3; CDR3: CASSYGRATDTQYF; DNA: TGTGCCAGCAGTTACGGGAGGGCCACAGATACGCAGTATTTT
V: TRBV3-1/TRBV3-2; length: 14; size: -; D: -; J: TRBJ2-5; CDR3: CASSQDSPVETQYF; DNA: TGTGCCAGCAGCCAAGATTCCCCGGTAGAGACCCAGTACTTC
V: TRBV19; length: 14; size: -; D: -; J: TRBJ1-1; CDR3: CASRALDSIAEAFF; DNA: TGTGCCAGTAGGGCTCTGGACAGTATAGCTGAAGCTTTCTTT
V: TRBV29-1; length: 16; size: -; D: -; J: TRBJ2-1; CDR3: CSVHGATTSTYNEQFF; DNA: TGCAGCGTTCATGGGGCGACGACTTCTACCTACAATGAGCAGTTCTTC
V: TRBV4-1; length: 14; size: -; D: -; J: TRBJ1-2; CDR3: CASSWAGPQGGYTF; DNA: TGCGCCAGCAGCTGGGCGGGGCCCCAGGGTGGCTACACCTTC
V: TRBV3-1/TRBV3-2; length: 16; size: -; D: TRBD2; J: TRBJ2-3; CDR3: CASSPLAGTSTDTQYF; DNA: TGTGCCAGCAGCCCATTAGCGGGAACTAGCACAGATACGCAGTATTTT
V: TRBV19; length: 15; size: -; D: -; J: TRBJ2-4; CDR3: CASSPTPFAKNIQYF; DNA: TGTGCCAGTAGTCCTACCCCCTTCGCCAAAAACATTCAGTACTTC
V: TRBV11-2; length: 14; size: -; D: -; J: TRBJ2-1; CDR3: CASSLVGSGNEQFF; DNA: TGTGCCAGCAGCTTAGTCGGGAGCGGCAATGAGCAGTTCTTC
V: TRBV6-5; length: 15; size: -; D: -; J: TRBJ1-2; CDR3: CASSYTTGAGDGYTF; DNA: TGTGCCAGCAGTTACACAACAGGTGCCGGTGATGGCTACACCTTC
V: TRBV7-2; length: 15; size: -; D: -; J: TRBJ1-1; CDR3: CASSSSDGGWTEAFF; DNA: TGTGCCAGCAGCTCATCGGACGGCGGTTGGACTGAAGCTTTCTTT
V: TRBV25-1; length: 14; size: -; D: -; J: TRBJ2-7; CDR3: CASSDPGGSYEQYF; DNA: TGTGCCAGCAGTGACCCAGGGGGGTCCTACGAGCAGTACTTC
V: TRBV4-3; length: 16; size: -; D: -; J: TRBJ1-2; CDR3: CASSQDTRGGGYGYTF; DNA: TGCGCCAGCAGCCAAGATACAAGGGGCGGCGGGTATGGCTACACCTTC
V: TRBV24-1; length: 13; size: once; D: -; J: TRBJ1-2; CDR3: CATSDPGAHGYTF; DNA: TGTGCCACCAGTGATCCGGGGGCGCATGGCTACACCTTC
V: TRBV6-5; length: 16; size: -; D: TRBD1; J: TRBJ2-4; CDR3: CASSSLTGAGKNIQYF; DNA: TGTGCCAGCAGTTCACTTACAGGGGCGGGCAAAAACATTCAGTACTTC
V: TRBV6-2/TRBV6-3; length: 11; size: -; D: -; J: TRBJ2-7; CDR3: CASSDTGYKYF; DNA: TGTGCCAGCAGTGACACAGGTTACAAGTACTTC
V: TRBV30; length: 14; size: -; D: -; J: TRBJ1-6; CDR3: CARGGRSYNSPLHF; DNA: TGTGCCCGAGGAGGCCGCTCCTATAATTCACCCCTCCACTTT
V: TRBV13; length: 13; size: -; D: TRBD1; J: TRBJ1-2; CDR3: CASSPRDSYGYTF; DNA: TGTGCCAGCAGCCCCCGGGACAGCTATGGCTACACCTTC
V: TRBV28; length: 17; size: -; D: -; J: TRBJ1-5; CDR3: CASSRQEGHYSNQPQHF; DNA: TGTGCCAGCAGTCGACAGGAGGGACATTATAGCAATCAGCCCCAGCATTTT
V: TRBV28; length: 15; size: -; D: TRBD1; J: TRBJ2-3; CDR3: CASSLVTGVTDTQYF; DNA: TGTGCCAGCAGTTTGGTGACAGGGGTAACAGATACGCAGTATTTT
V: TRBV7-3; length: 15; size: -; D: -; J: TRBJ2-2; CDR3: CASSPGGPNTGELFF; DNA: TGTGCCAGCAGCCCCGGGGGACCGAACACCGGGGAGCTGTTTTTT
V: TRBV6-2/TRBV6-3; length: 12; size: -; D: -; J: TRBJ2-4; CDR3: CASSYSGEVQYF; DNA: TGTGCCAGCAGTTACTCGGGAGAAGTTCAGTACTTC
V: TRBV7-2; length: 15; size: -; D: TRBD1; J: TRBJ1-2; CDR3: CASSTTGTVNYGYTF; DNA: TGTGCCAGCAGCACAACCGGGACAGTTAACTATGGCTACACCTTC
V: TRBV7-2; length: 15; size: -; D: -; J: TRBJ2-7; CDR3: CASSAPGLLSYEQYF; DNA: TGTGCCAGCAGCGCGCCGGGACTCCTTTCCTACGAGCAGTACTTC
V: TRBV19; length: 15; size: -; D: -; J: TRBJ1-2; CDR3: CASSEQGSFHYGYTF; DNA: TGTGCCAGTAGCGAGCAGGGGTCATTCCACTATGGCTACACCTTC